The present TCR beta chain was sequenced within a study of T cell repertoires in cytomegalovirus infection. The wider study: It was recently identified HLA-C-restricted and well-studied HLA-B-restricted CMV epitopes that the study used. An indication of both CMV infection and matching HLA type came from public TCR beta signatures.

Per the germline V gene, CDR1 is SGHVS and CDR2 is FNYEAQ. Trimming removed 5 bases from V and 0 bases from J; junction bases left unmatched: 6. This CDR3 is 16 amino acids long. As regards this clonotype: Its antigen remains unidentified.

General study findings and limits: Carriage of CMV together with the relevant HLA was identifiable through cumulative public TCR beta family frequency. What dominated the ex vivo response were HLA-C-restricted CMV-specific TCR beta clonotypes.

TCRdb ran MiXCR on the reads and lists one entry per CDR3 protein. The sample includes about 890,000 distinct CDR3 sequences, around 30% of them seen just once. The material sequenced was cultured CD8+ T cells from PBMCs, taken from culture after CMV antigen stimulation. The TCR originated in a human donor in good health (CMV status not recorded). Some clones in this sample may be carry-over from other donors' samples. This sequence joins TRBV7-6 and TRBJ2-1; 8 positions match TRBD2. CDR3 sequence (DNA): TGTGCCAGCAGCCTCTCTAGCGGGCCCTCCTACAATGAGCAGTTCTTC. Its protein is CASSLSSGPSYNEQFF. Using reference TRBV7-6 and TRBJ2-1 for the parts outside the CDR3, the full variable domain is GAGVSQSPRYKVTKRGQDVALRCDPISGHVSLYWYRQALGQGPEFLTYFNYEAQQDKSGLPNDRFSAERPEGSISTLTIQRTEQRDSAMYRCASSLSSGPSYNEQFFGPGTRLTVL.